This TCR beta chain emerged from a study of blood T cell repertoires in COVID-19. Study-wide context: Italy, Spain and the United States were the sources of the convalescent and acute COVID-19 samples. In each case, the material was cDNA or gDNA derived from T cells, B-cell-depleted T cells, or PBMCs.

In Seattle, patients joined the study during active infection and were tracked longitudinally. Per the authors' pipeline: Quantification of nucleated cells was approximated via reference gene primer amplification. Libraries were prepared by immunoSEQ multiplex PCR; TCRdb keeps only in-frame clonotypes and omits some of them. The DNA was the basis for D and trimming; V, J and clone size are from that table. Among roughly 150,000 clones listed, about nine tenths were seen once. The sequence was collected from a young man with COVID-19, enrolled during active disease. The sample was peripheral blood.

In nucleotides, the CDR3 is TGTGCCAGCTCAATGACAGGGTACGAGACCCAGTACTTC. Protein product: CASSMTGYETQYF. The V call is TRBV18, the J call TRBJ2-5; 7 nucleotides line up with TRBD1. Germline loops: CDR1 KGHSH, CDR2 LQKENI. CDR3 length equals 13 residues. Germline trimming cut 5 bases from V and 5 bases from J; bases unmatched to any gene: 5.